This T cell receptor (beta chain) was found in a study of cytomegalovirus exposure and HLA in healthy donors. Study findings and constraints: Sequences of the TCR beta chain were said to predict the HLA-A and HLA-B alleles of most subjects accurately. Presence/absence analyses treated sequencing depth as roughly uniform across donors.

A remark on this clone: Its antigen is not identified.

PCR primers comprised 60 Vbeta and 13 Jbeta primers. Measured with immunoSEQ multiplex PCR; TCRdb has only the in-frame clones, and not every one. Among 97,000 or so clones listed, about 74% were seen once. The CDR3 has 14 amino acids. From germline, CDR1 is SGHRS and CDR2 YFSETQ. V shed 5 bases and J 3 bases; nucleotides not matched to a gene: 8. The chain uses TRBV5-1 and TRBJ2-7, with 7 bases matching TRBD2. The sequence came from a male donor in good health and CMV-seropositive. Sequencing was performed on PBMCs. CDR3 DNA: TGCGCCAGCAGGAGCGGGATGGGTGGCTACGAGCAGTACTTC. Protein product: CASRSGMGGYEQYF.